Presented here are 9 T cell receptor beta chains from one specimen sequenced in a study of OX40 agonist ivuxolimab in advanced cancers. Only in-frame clones appear in the TCRdb table, and some are missing; sequencing was by immunoSEQ multiplex PCR. The sample includes about 57,000 clones, 83% seen only once; the top ten take 3% to 3.5%. Sample: CD4+ or CD8+ T cells sorted from blood, taken in a trial of the OX40 agonist ivuxolimab. These TCRs come from an adult with an advanced solid tumor such as melanoma, head and neck, liver or kidney cancer.

The chain combines TRBV5-1 with TRBJ2-5; D not resolved. CDR1 and CDR2 (germline): SGHRS, YFSETQ. V was clipped by 3 bases and J by 0 bases, with 12 bases between them. The CDR3 has 15 residues. The CDR3, as DNA: TGCGCCAGCAGCTCCGGGCGGCGGCACCAAGAGACCCAGTACTTC. Its protein is CASSSGRRHQETQYF.

This chain connects TRBV2 to TRBJ1-6; the match to TRBD1 covers 9 bases. V trimming: 7 bases; J trimming: 9 bases; junction bases outside the gene matches: 10. The CDR3 runs 15 residues. From germline, CDR1 is SNHLY and CDR2 FYNNEI. The DNA of the CDR3 is TGTGCCAGCACCCCTCGGACAGGGGAGGGTTCACCCCTCCACTTT. Encoded protein: CASTPRTGEGSPLHF.

This rearrangement joins TRBV19 to TRBJ2-2, with TRBD2 matching 12 bases. The CDR3 extends over 18 amino acids. The V gene end was trimmed by 2 bases and the J gene end by 3 bases; junction bases not matched to a gene: 7. CDR1 and CDR2 (germline): LNHDA, SQIVND (reference sequence). The CDR3 DNA reads as TGTGCCAGTAGTATATGGGCGACTAGCGGGAGCGACACCGGGGAGCTGTTTTTT. It is translated as CASSIWATSGSDTGELFF.

The chain has TRBV18 and TRBJ2-5, with 9 bases fitting TRBD1. CDR1 KGHSH and CDR2 LQKENI come from the germline V gene. The V segment lost 5 bases and the J segment 3 bases; nucleotides outside the gene matches: 7. The CDR3 consists of 15 residues. The CDR3 reads CASSAVGQGKETQYF. The CDR3 DNA reads TGTGCCAGCTCAGCCGTTGGACAGGGGAAAGAGACCCAGTACTTC.

The chain employs TRBV7-2 and TRBJ1-2; 9 bases align to TRBD1. J lost 7 bases, V lost 5 bases, and 8 bases had no gene match. The CDR3 has 14 residues. Germline V gene data show CDR1 as SGHTA and CDR2 as FQGNSA. The CDR3 coding sequence is TGTGCCAGCAGCCCCACGGGACAGGGAGGTGGCTACACCTTC. Its translation is CASSPTGQGGGYTF.

V and J are TRBV5-4 and TRBJ2-3; D is ambiguous. CDR3 length equals 16 residues. Trimming removed 4 bases at V and 4 bases at J, with 19 bases between. From germline, CDR1 is SGHNT and CDR2 YYREEE (reference sequence). Here the CDR3 DNA reads TGTGCCAGCAGCCCACCGGAGATAGGGCCGGCAGATACGCAGTATTTT. The encoded protein is CASSPPEIGPADTQYF.

The chain carries TRBV5-4 and TRBJ2-6; 7 nucleotides agree with TRBD1. Looked up from germline, CDR1 is SGHNT and CDR2 is YYREEE (reference sequence). V dropped 0 bases and J dropped 0; count of bases not matched to a gene: 6. The CDR3 totals 18 residues. The CDR3 reads CASSLGQGVNSGANVLTF. The DNA of the CDR3 is TGTGCCAGCAGCTTGGGACAGGGAGTCAACTCTGGGGCCAACGTCCTGACTTTC. The variable domain in full, completed from reference TRBV5-4 and TRBJ2-6, reads ETGVTQSPTHLIKTRGQQVTLRCSSQSGHNTVSWYQQALGQGPQFIFQYYREEENGRGNFPPRFSGLQFPNYSSELNVNALELDDSALYLCASSLGQGVNSGANVLTFGAGSRLTVL.

The rearrangement uses TRBV7-2 and TRBJ2-2; D is uncertain. CDR1 is SGHTA and CDR2 is FQGNSA in the germline V gene. The V end lost 2 bases, the J end lost 2 bases, and 12 bases lay between the germline ends. This CDR3 contains 16 residues. CDR3 DNA sequence: TGTGCCAGCAGCTTATACGGGCAGATAAACACCGGGGAGCTGTTTTTT. Protein: CASSLYGQINTGELFF.

The chain couples TRBV6-1 to TRBJ2-6, with TRBD1 identical over 7 bases. J was trimmed by 3 bases and V by 1 base; bases with no gene match: 15. This CDR3 is built from 20 residues. Germline loops: CDR1 MNHNS, CDR2 SASEGT. The CDR3 is CASSEVLRTGLSYGANVLTF. The CDR3 nucleotides are TGTGCCAGCAGTGAAGTTTTGAGGACAGGTCTATCTTATGGGGCCAACGTCCTGACTTTC.